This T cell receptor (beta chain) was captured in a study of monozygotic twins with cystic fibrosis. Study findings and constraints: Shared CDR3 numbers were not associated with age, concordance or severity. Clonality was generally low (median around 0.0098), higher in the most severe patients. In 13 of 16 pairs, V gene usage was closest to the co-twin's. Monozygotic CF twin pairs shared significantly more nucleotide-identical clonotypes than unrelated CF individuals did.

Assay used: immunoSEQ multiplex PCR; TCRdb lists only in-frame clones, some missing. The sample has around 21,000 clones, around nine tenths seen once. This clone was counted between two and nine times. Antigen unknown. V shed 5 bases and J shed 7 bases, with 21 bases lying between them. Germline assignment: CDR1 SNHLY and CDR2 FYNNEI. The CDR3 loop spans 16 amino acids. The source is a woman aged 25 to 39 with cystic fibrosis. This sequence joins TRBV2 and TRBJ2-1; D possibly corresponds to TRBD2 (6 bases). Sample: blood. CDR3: CASSILRSGGGNEQFF. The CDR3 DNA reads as TGTGCCAGCAGTATACTTCGTAGCGGAGGTGGGAATGAGCAGTTCTTC.